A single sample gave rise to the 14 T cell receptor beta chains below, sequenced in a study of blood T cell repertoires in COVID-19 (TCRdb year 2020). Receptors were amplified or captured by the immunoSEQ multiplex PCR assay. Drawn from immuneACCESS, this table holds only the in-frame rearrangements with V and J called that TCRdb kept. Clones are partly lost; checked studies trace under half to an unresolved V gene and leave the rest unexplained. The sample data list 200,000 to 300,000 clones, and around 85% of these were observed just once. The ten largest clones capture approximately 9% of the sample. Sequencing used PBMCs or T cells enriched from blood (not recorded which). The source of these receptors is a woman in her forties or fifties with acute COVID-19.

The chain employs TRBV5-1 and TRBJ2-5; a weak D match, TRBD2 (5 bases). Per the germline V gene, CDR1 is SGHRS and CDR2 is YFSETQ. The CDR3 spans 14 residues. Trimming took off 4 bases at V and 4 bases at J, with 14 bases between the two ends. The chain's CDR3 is CASSKEVGGETQYF. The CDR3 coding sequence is TGCGCCAGCAGCAAGGAGGTGGGCGGAGAGACCCAGTACTTC.

The CDR3 nucleotides are TGTGCCACCAGCAGACAGGTAAACACTGAAGCTTTCTTT. Translation gives CATSRQVNTEAFF. The genes are TRBV15 and TRBJ1-1; D not resolved. V lost 2 bases and J 2 bases, leaving 6 bases between the germline ends. CDR1 and CDR2 from the germline V gene are LNHNV and YYDKDF (reference sequence). The CDR3 length is 13 residues.

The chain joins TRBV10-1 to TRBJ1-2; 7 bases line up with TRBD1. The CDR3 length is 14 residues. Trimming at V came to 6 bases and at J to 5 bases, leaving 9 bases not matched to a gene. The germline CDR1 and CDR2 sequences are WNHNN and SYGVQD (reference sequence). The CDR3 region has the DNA TGCGCCAGCAGGATTGACAGGGTAGGTTATGGCTACACCTTC. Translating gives CASRIDRVGYGYTF.

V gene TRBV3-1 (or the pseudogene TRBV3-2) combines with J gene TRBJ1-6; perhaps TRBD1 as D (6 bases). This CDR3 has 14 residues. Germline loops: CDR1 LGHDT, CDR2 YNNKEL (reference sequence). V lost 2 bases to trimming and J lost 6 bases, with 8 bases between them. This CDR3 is CASSQSQGNSPLHF. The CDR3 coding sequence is TGTGCCAGCAGCCAATCACAGGGTAATTCACCCCTCCACTTT.

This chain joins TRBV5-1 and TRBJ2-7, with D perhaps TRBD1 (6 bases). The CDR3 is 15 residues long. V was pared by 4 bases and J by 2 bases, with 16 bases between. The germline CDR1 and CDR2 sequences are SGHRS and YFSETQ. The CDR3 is CASSIPGQPPYEQYF. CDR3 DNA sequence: TGCGCCAGCAGCATCCCCGGACAGCCGCCCTACGAGCAGTACTTC.

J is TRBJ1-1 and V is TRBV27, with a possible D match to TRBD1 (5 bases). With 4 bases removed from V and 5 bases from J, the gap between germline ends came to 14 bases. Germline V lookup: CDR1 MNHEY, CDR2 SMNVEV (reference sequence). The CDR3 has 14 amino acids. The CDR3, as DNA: TGTGCCAGCAGTTCCGGGGGGTTCGGGACTGAAGCTTTCTTT. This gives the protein CASSSGGFGTEAFF.

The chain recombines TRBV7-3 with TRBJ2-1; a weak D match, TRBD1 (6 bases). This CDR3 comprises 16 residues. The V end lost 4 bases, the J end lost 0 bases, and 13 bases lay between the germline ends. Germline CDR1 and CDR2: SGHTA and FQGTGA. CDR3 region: CASSSSGTYSYNEQFF. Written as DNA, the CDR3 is TGTGCCAGCAGCTCCTCCGGGACATACTCCTACAATGAGCAGTTCTTC.

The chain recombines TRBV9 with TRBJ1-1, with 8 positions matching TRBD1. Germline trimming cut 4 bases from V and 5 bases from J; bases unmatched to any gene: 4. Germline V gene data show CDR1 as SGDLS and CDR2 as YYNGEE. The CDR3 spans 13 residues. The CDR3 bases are TGTGCCAGCAGCCCCCGACAGGGGACTGAAGCTTTCTTT. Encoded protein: CASSPRQGTEAFF.

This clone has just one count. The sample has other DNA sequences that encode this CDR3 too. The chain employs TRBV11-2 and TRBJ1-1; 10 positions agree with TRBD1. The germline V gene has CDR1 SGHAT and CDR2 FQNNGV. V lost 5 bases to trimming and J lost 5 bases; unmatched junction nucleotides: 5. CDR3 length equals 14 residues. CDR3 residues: CASSPGQGRTEAFF. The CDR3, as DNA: TGTGCCAGCAGCCCGGGACAGGGGAGGACTGAAGCTTTCTTT.

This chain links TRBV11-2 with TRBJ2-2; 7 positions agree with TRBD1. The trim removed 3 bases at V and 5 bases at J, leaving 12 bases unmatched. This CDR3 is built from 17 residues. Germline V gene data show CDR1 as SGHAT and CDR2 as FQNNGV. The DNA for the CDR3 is TGTGCCAGCAGCTTCCGAGACCCACTCAGGGGGACCGGGGAGCTGTTTTTT. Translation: CASSFRDPLRGTGELFF.

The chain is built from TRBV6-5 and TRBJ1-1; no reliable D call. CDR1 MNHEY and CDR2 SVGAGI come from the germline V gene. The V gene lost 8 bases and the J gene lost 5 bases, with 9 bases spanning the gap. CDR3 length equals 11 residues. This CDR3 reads CASEILTEAFF. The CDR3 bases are TGTGCCAGCGAGATTTTAACTGAAGCTTTCTTT.

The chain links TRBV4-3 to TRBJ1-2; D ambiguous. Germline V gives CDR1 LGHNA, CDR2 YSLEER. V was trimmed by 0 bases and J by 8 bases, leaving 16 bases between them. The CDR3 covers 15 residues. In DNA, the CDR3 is TGCGCCAGCAGCCAAGATACTGGCGGACTGAGGGGCTACACCTTC. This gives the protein CASSQDTGGLRGYTF.

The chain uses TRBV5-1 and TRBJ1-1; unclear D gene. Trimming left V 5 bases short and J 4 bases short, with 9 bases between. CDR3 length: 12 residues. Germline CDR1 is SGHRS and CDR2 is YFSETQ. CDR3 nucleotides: TGCGCCAGCAGAAGCACGGGCACTGAAGCTTTCTTT. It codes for CASRSTGTEAFF.

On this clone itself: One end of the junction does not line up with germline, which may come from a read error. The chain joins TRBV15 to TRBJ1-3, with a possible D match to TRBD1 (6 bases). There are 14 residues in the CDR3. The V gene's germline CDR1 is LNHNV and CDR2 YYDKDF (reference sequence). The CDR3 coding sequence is TGTGCCACCAGCCTACAGGGAGCTGGAAACATCATATATTTT. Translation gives CATSLQGAGNIIYF. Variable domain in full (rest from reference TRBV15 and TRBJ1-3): DAMVIQNPRYQVTQFGKPVTLSCSQTLNHNVMYWYQQKSSQAPKLLFHYYDKDFNNEADTPDNFQSRRPNTSFCFLDIRSPGLGDTAMYLCATSLQGAGNIIYFGEGSWLTVV.